This T cell receptor (beta chain) was recorded in a study of T-cell reconstitution after alpha-beta-depleted transplantation in children. Study-wide points: Several hundred expanded graft clones reportedly were the source of alpha-beta T cells about two months after transplant. Counts and diversity of T cells one year after transplant came mostly from newly produced T cells.

Unique molecular identifiers were used to barcode this TCRbeta library. TCRdb called the PCR reads again in MiXCR, with one record for every CDR3 protein. The repertoire holds 90,000 to 100,000 distinct CDR3 sequences, with roughly a quarter as singletons. On this clonotype itself: What it binds is not known.

V gave up 0 bases and J gave up 8 bases; unmatched junction bases: 8. The CDR3 length is 15 residues. CDR1 and CDR2 (germline): DFQATT, SNEGSKA (reference sequence). The sample was PBMCs, taken before TCRalphabeta/CD19-depleted stem cell transplant. The clonotype originates from a boy between 2 and 15 years old with acute lymphoblastic leukemia, due to receive a stem cell transplant. The V call is TRBV20-1, the J call TRBJ2-1, with TRBD2 matching 9 bases. The CDR3 region is CSARDGVAGVHEQFF. Written as DNA, the CDR3 is TGCAGTGCTAGAGACGGGGTAGCGGGAGTCCATGAGCAGTTCTTC.